The rows below give T cell receptor beta chains drawn from one sample of a study of T-cell reconstitution after alpha-beta-depleted transplantation in children. MiXCR, applied by TCRdb to the PCR reads, yields one record per CDR3 protein. The sample lists around 490,000 distinct CDR3 sequences, approximately 10% occurring once. Source: PBMCs, mostly from graft donor cells, taken 180 days after TCRalphabeta/CD19-depleted stem cell transplant. The receptors come from a female patient between 2 and 10 years old who had a stem cell transplant for aplastic anemia, so the T cells may come from the graft donor. Both conserved end residues are part of each CDR3. D genes are given only for firm matches. Clone sizes are given selectively: once, few, many, or a class where the clone is expanded.

CDR3 DNA: TGTGCCAGCAGCTTAGACTCCGGTGGGCAGTTCTTC; CDR3 protein: CASSLDSGGQFF; D gene: .; clone size: few; V gene: TRBV7-8; J gene: TRBJ2-1
CDR3 DNA: TGTGCCAGCAGTCGCTGGACTAGCTCCTCCTACAATGAGCAGTTCTTC; CDR3 protein: CASSRWTSSSYNEQFF; D gene: TRBD2; clone size: .; V gene: TRBV12-3/TRBV12-4; J gene: TRBJ2-1
CDR3 DNA: TGTGCCAGTAGTGAGTGGGGAAGGGAGACCCAGTACTTC; CDR3 protein: CASSEWGRETQYF; D gene: .; clone size: many; V gene: TRBV19; J gene: TRBJ2-5
CDR3 DNA: TGTGCCAGCAGCGTAGACGGAAGAAATGATAAACTGTTTTTT; CDR3 protein: CASSVDGRNDKLFF; D gene: .; clone size: few; V gene: TRBV7-9; J gene: TRBJ1-4
CDR3 DNA: TGTGCCAGCAGTTTGGCGGGTGCCGGCTACACCTTC; CDR3 protein: CASSLAGAGYTF; D gene: .; clone size: many; V gene: TRBV27; J gene: TRBJ1-2
CDR3 DNA: TGCAGTGCCGTCCCGGCGGACAGGGATTATGGCTACACCTTC; CDR3 protein: CSAVPADRDYGYTF; D gene: TRBD1; clone size: .; V gene: TRBV20-1; J gene: TRBJ1-2
CDR3 DNA: TGTGCCAGCAGCCCCCATCGCACCGGGGAGCTGTTTTTT; CDR3 protein: CASSPHRTGELFF; D gene: .; clone size: many; V gene: TRBV12-3/TRBV12-4; J gene: TRBJ2-2
CDR3 DNA: TGTGCCAGCAGCTTAGGACCACTTAATGAGCAGTTCTTC; CDR3 protein: CASSLGPLNEQFF; D gene: .; clone size: .; V gene: TRBV7-2; J gene: TRBJ2-1
CDR3 DNA: TGTGCCAGCACTCAATCCCCGGGGAGCACAGATACGCAGTATTTT; CDR3 protein: CASTQSPGSTDTQYF; D gene: .; clone size: .; V gene: TRBV25-1; J gene: TRBJ2-3
CDR3 DNA: TGTGCGTTAAGGGGGGCGGTCGAGCAGTACTTC; CDR3 protein: CALRGAVEQYF; D gene: .; clone size: few; V gene: TRBV6-6; J gene: TRBJ2-7
CDR3 DNA: TGCAGTGCTAGACCTACCACCACAGATACGCAGTATTTT; CDR3 protein: CSARPTTTDTQYF; D gene: .; clone size: .; V gene: TRBV20-1; J gene: TRBJ2-3
CDR3 DNA: TGTGCCAGCGCCTTCGTGGATGAGCAGTTCTTC; CDR3 protein: CASAFVDEQFF; D gene: .; clone size: .; V gene: TRBV27; J gene: TRBJ2-1
CDR3 DNA: TGCAGTGCTAGAGATCGTCGGACACCTGCCGCCGAGCAGTACTTC; CDR3 protein: CSARDRRTPAAEQYF; D gene: .; clone size: .; V gene: TRBV20-1; J gene: TRBJ2-7
CDR3 DNA: TGCAGCGTGGAGACAGGGAGGAACACTGAAGCTTTCTTT; CDR3 protein: CSVETGRNTEAFF; D gene: TRBD1; clone size: many; V gene: TRBV29-1; J gene: TRBJ1-1
CDR3 DNA: TGTGCCACCAGCAAGAAAATGGGATGGGATGCAGGGGGGCATTACGAGCAGTACTTC; CDR3 protein: CATSKKMGWDAGGHYEQYF; D gene: .; clone size: .; V gene: TRBV15; J gene: TRBJ2-7
CDR3 DNA: TGTGCCAGCAGTCGACCACTATCCTACGAGCAGTACTTC; CDR3 protein: CASSRPLSYEQYF; D gene: .; clone size: .; V gene: TRBV27; J gene: TRBJ2-7
CDR3 DNA: TGTGCCAGCAGGCAGCGGGAGGGCCCCTACAATGAGCAGTTCTTC; CDR3 protein: CASRQREGPYNEQFF; D gene: TRBD2; clone size: many; V gene: TRBV2; J gene: TRBJ2-1
CDR3 DNA: TGTGCCAGCTGGAGGACAGTATACCAAGAGACCCAGTACTTC; CDR3 protein: CASWRTVYQETQYF; D gene: .; clone size: .; V gene: TRBV2; J gene: TRBJ2-5
CDR3 DNA: TGTGCCACCCGAGGGCGGGACAGGGAAGGCTACAATGAGCAGTTCTTC; CDR3 protein: CATRGRDREGYNEQFF; D gene: TRBD1; clone size: .; V gene: TRBV24-1; J gene: TRBJ2-1
CDR3 DNA: TGTGCCAGCAGCTTCGGAAAACTAGCGGGAGGATGGGAGACCCAGTACTTC; CDR3 protein: CASSFGKLAGGWETQYF; D gene: TRBD2; clone size: .; V gene: TRBV7-8; J gene: TRBJ2-5
CDR3 DNA: TGTGCCAGCAGCTTAGGTCCAGGAGGGATGTACGAGCAGTACTTC; CDR3 protein: CASSLGPGGMYEQYF; D gene: .; clone size: .; V gene: TRBV11-2; J gene: TRBJ2-7
CDR3 DNA: TGTGCTAGTGGTCCCCCCCCCGACAGGGATCATGGCTACACCTTC; CDR3 protein: CASGPPPDRDHGYTF; D gene: TRBD1; clone size: .; V gene: TRBV12-5; J gene: TRBJ1-2
CDR3 DNA: TGTGCCAGCAGCTTAGCCCCGCGGGCTGGCTACACCTTC; CDR3 protein: CASSLAPRAGYTF; D gene: .; clone size: few; V gene: TRBV7-2; J gene: TRBJ1-2
CDR3 DNA: TGTGCCAGCAGTTTCCGAAGGCGAGACAGCTATAATTCACCCCTCCACTTT; CDR3 protein: CASSFRRRDSYNSPLHF; D gene: .; clone size: many; V gene: TRBV27; J gene: TRBJ1-6
CDR3 DNA: TGCGCCAGCAGAAGGGAGGGAGGCTCCTCCGACGAGCAGTACTTC; CDR3 protein: CASRREGGSSDEQYF; D gene: TRBD2; clone size: .; V gene: TRBV5-1; J gene: TRBJ2-7
CDR3 DNA: TGTGCCAGCAGCTTAGGTGTAGCGGGAAACACCGGGGAGCTGTTTTTT; CDR3 protein: CASSLGVAGNTGELFF; D gene: TRBD2; clone size: few; V gene: TRBV7-9; J gene: TRBJ2-2
CDR3 DNA: TGTGCCAGTAGTGACAACAGGGGGAATGAGCAGTTCTTC; CDR3 protein: CASSDNRGNEQFF; D gene: TRBD1; clone size: few; V gene: TRBV19; J gene: TRBJ2-1
CDR3 DNA: TGCGCCAGCAGCTTGAGGCAGTATAATGAAAAACTGTTTTTT; CDR3 protein: CASSLRQYNEKLFF; D gene: .; clone size: .; V gene: TRBV5-1; J gene: TRBJ1-4